These 29 T cell receptor beta chains were all obtained from the same sample, sequenced in a study of blood T cell repertoires in COVID-19. TCRdb's table, derived via immunoSEQ multiplex PCR, lists solely in-frame clones and lacks some. In the table there are 350,000 to 400,000 clones, roughly 90% of which are singletons. Sequencing was done on a sample of peripheral blood. The receptors shown here come from a woman aged 25 to 45 with COVID-19, enrolled during active disease.

This CDR3 is CASSLGDRPTDTQYF. The CDR3 DNA follows: TGCGCCAGCAGCCTAGGGGACAGACCCACAGATACGCAGTATTTT. This sequence joins TRBV4-1 and TRBJ2-3, with 7 bases identical to TRBD1. CDR1 and CDR2 from the germline V gene are MGHRA and YSYEKL. The CDR3 runs to 15 residues. Trimming cost V 4 bases and J 2 bases; bases outside gene matches: 6.

This sequence joins TRBV7-2 and TRBJ1-4, with TRBD1 matching 9 bases. The V gene end was trimmed by 3 bases and the J gene end by 8 bases; junction bases not matched to a gene: 4. Germline V gene lookup returns CDR1 SGHTA and CDR2 FQGNSA. This CDR3 is built from 14 residues. In DNA, the CDR3 is TGTGCCAGCAGCTTGACAGGGGGAGTAGAAAAACTGTTTTTT. Its protein product is CASSLTGGVEKLFF.

The genes are TRBV5-8 and TRBJ1-2; D gene unclear. There are 14 residues in the CDR3. The V end was cut by 4 bases, the J end by 2 bases, with 12 bases between. Germline loops: CDR1 SGHTS, CDR2 YDEGEE. This chain's CDR3 is CASSRRGENYGYTF. The CDR3 DNA reads as TGTGCCAGCAGCCGTAGAGGAGAAAACTATGGCTACACCTTC.

The chain is built from TRBV4-1 and TRBJ2-3; D ambiguous. This CDR3 comprises 18 residues. Germline V lookup: CDR1 MGHRA, CDR2 YSYEKL. V was pared by 4 bases and J by 1 base, with 21 bases between. CDR3 sequence reads: CASSRRIRLAFGTDTQYF. Here the CDR3 DNA reads TGCGCCAGCAGCCGTCGAATACGACTCGCTTTTGGCACAGATACGCAGTATTTT.

The V gene is TRBV5-8, the J gene TRBJ1-4, with unresolved D. Per the germline V gene, CDR1 is SGHTS and CDR2 is YDEGEE. Trimming took off 0 bases at V and 4 bases at J, with 13 bases between the two ends. This CDR3 has 16 residues. The CDR3 region is CASSLGSGGFNEKLFF. The CDR3 nucleotides read TGTGCCAGCAGCTTGGGGTCCGGCGGCTTTAATGAAAAACTGTTTTTT.

J is TRBJ1-4 and V is TRBV5-4; weak D call: TRBD1 (5 bases). This CDR3 has 15 amino acids. Trimming stripped 1 base from V and 8 bases from J, with 15 bases between. Germline-derived CDR1 and CDR2 are SGHNT and YYREEE (reference sequence). This CDR3 reads CASSLQAAGEEKLFF. DNA of the CDR3: TGTGCCAGCAGCTTGCAGGCCGCGGGGGAGGAAAAACTGTTTTTT.

This clone was counted a single time. The rearrangement links TRBV11-2 to TRBJ2-5, with unresolved D. The CDR3 length is 14 residues. Deletions cut 0 bases from V and 5 bases from J, with 10 bases between. Germline V CDR1 and CDR2: SGHAT, FQNNGV. The CDR3 DNA follows: TGTGCCAGCAGCTTAGAGCCGACTCAGGAGACCCAGTACTTC. It encodes CASSLEPTQETQYF.

The chain uses TRBV10-2 and TRBJ2-3, with TRBD2 identical over 10 bases. From germline, CDR1 is WSHSY and CDR2 SAAADI. Germline trimming cut 1 base from V and 1 base from J; bases unmatched to any gene: 2. This CDR3 contains 16 residues. The DNA for the CDR3 is TGCGCCAGCAGTGAGTGGCTAGCGGGGGGCACAGATACGCAGTATTTT. Protein product: CASSEWLAGGTDTQYF.

V usage is TRBV5-5 and J usage is TRBJ1-6; D not certain. CDR3 size: 12 residues. Trimming took 0 bases from V and 15 from J, leaving 10 bases between them. Per the germline V gene, CDR1 is SGHKS and CDR2 is YYEKEE (reference sequence). The CDR3 DNA is TGTGCCAGCAGCTTGGTGAATTTACTCCTCCACTTT. This translates into CASSLVNLLLHF.

V and J are TRBV11-3 and TRBJ2-1, with 12 bases matching TRBD2. The CDR3 sequence is 17 residues long. With 1 base clipped from V and 7 bases from J, the junction kept 8 bases outside the gene matches. CDR1 is SGHNT, CDR2 YENEEA, per germline. CDR3 sequence reads: CASSLVGLAGGRNEQFF. CDR3 DNA sequence: TGTGCCAGCAGCTTAGTGGGTCTAGCGGGAGGGCGTAATGAGCAGTTCTTC.

This sequence joins TRBV29-1 and TRBJ2-3, with TRBD1 identical over 10 bases. CDR1 is SQVTM, CDR2 ANQGSEA, per germline. The CDR3 consists of 15 residues. Germline trimming cut 6 bases from V and 2 bases from J; bases unmatched to any gene: 8. The CDR3 protein is CSVSKTGGVTDTQYF. The DNA for the CDR3 is TGCAGCGTGAGCAAGACAGGGGGCGTCACAGATACGCAGTATTTT.

V gene TRBV5-6 combines with J gene TRBJ1-3, with a possible D match to TRBD1 (6 bases). Germline V gives CDR1 SGHDT, CDR2 YYEEEE. V lost 1 base, J lost 0 bases, and 11 bases lay in between. The CDR3 sequence is 16 residues long. CDR3 nucleotides: TGTGCCAGCAGCTTGAAGGACAGTACCTCTGGAAACACCATATATTTT. It translates to CASSLKDSTSGNTIYF. The full variable domain, with the rest looked up from reference TRBV5-6 and TRBJ1-3, is DAGVTQSPTHLIKTRGQQVTLRCSPKSGHDTVSWYQQALGQGPQFIFQYYEEEERQRGNFPDRFSGHQFPNYSSELNVNALLLGDSALYLCASSLKDSTSGNTIYFGEGSWLTVV.

This sequence joins TRBV7-2 and TRBJ1-3; tentatively, D is TRBD1 (6 bases). V was clipped by 2 bases and J by 4 bases, with 15 bases between them. The CDR3 totals 16 residues. Germline values: CDR1 SGHTA, CDR2 FQGNSA. The CDR3 DNA reads as TGTGCCAGCAGCTTAAATCCGGCGGGGGCGGGAAACACCATATATTTT. Translating it yields CASSLNPAGAGNTIYF.

The V gene is TRBV4-3, the J gene TRBJ2-2, with a tentative D call TRBD2 (5 bases). The germline V gene has CDR1 LGHNA and CDR2 YSLEER. V was cut by 0 bases and J by 2 bases, with 13 bases left in between. The CDR3 is 17 residues long. CDR3 nucleotides: TGCGCCAGCAGCCAAGATCCGGGGATACTTAACACCGGGGAGCTGTTTTTT. Translating gives CASSQDPGILNTGELFF.

The V and J genes are TRBV7-6 and TRBJ2-5; 7 bases are a match to TRBD1. V was clipped by 1 base and J by 5 bases; unmatched bases: 10. The CDR3 extends over 16 amino acids. The germline gives CDR1 SGHVS, CDR2 FNYEAQ. The CDR3: CASSLVFRQGSETQYF. In DNA form, the CDR3 reads TGTGCCAGCAGCTTAGTCTTCCGACAGGGATCGGAGACCCAGTACTTC. Together with reference TRBV7-6 and TRBJ2-5, the CDR3 gives the full variable domain: GAGVSQSPRYKVTKRGQDVALRCDPISGHVSLYWYRQALGQGPEFLTYFNYEAQQDKSGLPNDRFSAERPEGSISTLTIQRTEQRDSAMYRCASSLVFRQGSETQYFGPGTRLLVL.

This chain links TRBV5-1 with TRBJ1-3; TRBD1 matches 7 bases. There are 16 residues in the CDR3. The ends lost 2 bases at V and 1 base at J; junction bases unmatched: 6. Germline V gene lookup returns CDR1 SGHRS and CDR2 YFSETQ. In DNA, the CDR3 is TGCGCCAGCAGCTTAGACGCAGGGGGATCTGGAAACACCATATATTTT. Protein: CASSLDAGGSGNTIYF.

The chain has TRBV15 and TRBJ1-4; TRBD1 aligns across 7 bases. Trimming removed 5 bases from V and 8 bases from J; junction bases left unmatched: 11. This CDR3 has 15 residues. Germline lookup yields CDR1 LNHNV and CDR2 YYDKDF (reference sequence). The chain's CDR3 is CATSGLRGTGEKLFF. CDR3 nucleotide sequence: TGTGCCACCAGCGGACTCAGGGGGACCGGGGAAAAACTGTTTTTT.

This chain links TRBV14 with TRBJ1-1; 8 nucleotides agree with TRBD1. The V gene end was trimmed by 4 bases and the J gene end by 4 bases; junction bases not matched to a gene: 8. The germline V gene has CDR1 SGHDN and CDR2 FVKESK. The CDR3 length is 15 residues. The CDR3 region has the DNA TGTGCCAGCAGCCCCCGCATGACAGGGGCCACTGAAGCTTTCTTT. Translation: CASSPRMTGATEAFF. Full variable domain (remainder filled in from reference TRBV14 and TRBJ1-1): EAGVTQFPSHSVIEKGQTVTLRCDPISGHDNLYWYRRVMGKEIKFLLHFVKESKQDESGMPNNRFLAERTGGTYSTLKVQPAELEDSGVYFCASSPRMTGATEAFFGQGTRLTVV.

V usage is TRBV7-9 and J usage is TRBJ2-1, with 7 positions matching TRBD2. Germline lookup yields CDR1 SEHNR and CDR2 FQNEAQ (reference sequence). This CDR3 is 16 amino acids long. J lost 8 bases, V lost 5 bases, and 15 bases had no gene match. The CDR3 protein is CASSPPSGGYVHEQFF. The CDR3 DNA reads TGTGCCAGCAGCCCCCCCTCGGGGGGATACGTCCATGAGCAGTTCTTC.

The J gene is TRBJ1-2, the V gene TRBV16, with D possibly TRBD1 on 6 matching bases. The germline gives CDR1 KGHSY, CDR2 FQNENV. Trimming took off 0 bases at V and 14 bases at J, with 16 bases between the two ends. This CDR3 comprises 13 residues. The CDR3 spells CASSQSQGTPRTF. The CDR3 bases are TGTGCCAGCAGCCAATCGCAGGGGACCCCAAGGACCTTC.

V is TRBV5-1 and J is TRBJ1-1, with TRBD1 as a possible D gene (6 bases). V was pared by 1 base and J by 4 bases, with 8 bases between. The germline CDR1 and CDR2 sequences are SGHRS and YFSETQ. The length of the CDR3 is 13 residues. CDR3 residues: CASSLRGGTEAFF. CDR3 nucleotides: TGCGCCAGCAGCTTGCGAGGGGGCACTGAAGCTTTCTTT.

This CDR3 reads CATGPTGASGFETQYF. CDR3 DNA: TGTGCCACCGGGCCCACAGGGGCCTCTGGGTTCGAGACCCAGTACTTC. The chain combines TRBV24-1 with TRBJ2-5, with TRBD1 identical over 7 bases. CDR3 length: 16 residues. Trimming removed 9 bases from V and 5 bases from J; junction bases left unmatched: 17. The germline gives CDR1 KGHDR, CDR2 SFDVKD.

This sequence joins TRBV7-9 and TRBJ2-1, with TRBD2 matching over 7 bases. Germline V lookup: CDR1 SEHNR, CDR2 FQNEAQ (reference sequence). The CDR3 loop spans 15 amino acids. J lost 0 bases, V lost 4 bases, and 3 bases had no gene match. DNA of the CDR3: TGTGCCAGCAGCTCGCGGGGGAGCTCCTACAATGAGCAGTTCTTC. Translation gives CASSSRGSSYNEQFF. Full variable domain (remainder filled in from reference TRBV7-9 and TRBJ2-1): DTGVSQNPRHKITKRGQNVTFRCDPISEHNRLYWYRQTLGQGPEFLTYFQNEAQLEKSRLLSDRFSAERPKGSFSTLEIQRTEQGDSAMYLCASSSRGSSYNEQFFGPGTRLTVL.

This clone was seen once. The rearrangement links TRBV5-5 to TRBJ1-2; the match to TRBD1 covers 7 bases. Germline assignment: CDR1 SGHKS and CDR2 YYEKEE (reference sequence). Germline trimming cut 2 bases from V and 1 base from J; bases unmatched to any gene: 14. The CDR3 extends over 18 amino acids. CDR3 nucleotides: TGTGCCAGCAGCTTTCAGGTTAGGGGACAGAACCTTAACTATGGCTACACCTTC. Amino acids: CASSFQVRGQNLNYGYTF.

V usage is TRBV4-3 and J usage is TRBJ1-2, with TRBD1 matching over 8 bases. CDR1 is LGHNA and CDR2 is YSLEER in the germline V gene. CDR3 length: 17 amino acids. V lost 3 bases and J lost 9; bases outside the gene matches: 18. The CDR3 DNA reads as TGCGCCAGCAGCCACCTACCCACGGACAGGGACCTTTATCGCTACACCTTC. Its translation is CASSHLPTDRDLYRYTF.

The chain employs TRBV7-9 and TRBJ2-1; D may be TRBD2 (5 bases). Germline CDR1 is SEHNR and CDR2 is FQNEAQ (reference sequence). The CDR3 has 12 amino acids. The V end lost 5 bases, the J end lost 6 bases, and 8 bases lay between the germline ends. CDR3 in amino acids: CASSHRGNEQFF. The CDR3 DNA sequence: TGTGCCAGCAGCCACCGGGGCAATGAGCAGTTCTTC.

In DNA form, the CDR3 reads TGTGCCAGCAGCTTAACCGCCAGGGGGGCAGCGAATGAAAAACTGTTTTTT. It is translated as CASSLTARGAANEKLFF. The chain is built from TRBV7-2 and TRBJ1-4, with 7 bases matching TRBD1. The V gene's germline CDR1 is SGHTA and CDR2 FQGNSA. CDR3 length: 17 amino acids. V lost 2 bases, J lost 5 bases, and 11 bases stayed unmatched.

The table lists this clone with a count of one. The gene calls are TRBV4-1 and TRBJ2-7, with D possibly TRBD1 on 6 matching bases. Trimming took off 1 base at V and 2 bases at J, with 9 bases between the two ends. Germline CDR1 MGHRA, CDR2 YSYEKL. CDR3 length: 14 residues. The CDR3 sequence: CASSQGTVAYEQYF. The CDR3, as DNA: TGCGCCAGCAGCCAAGGGACAGTAGCCTACGAGCAGTACTTC.

About this clone: An end of the junction differs from the germline gene, which may be a read error. The chain is built from TRBV2 and TRBJ1-1; D gene unclear. The CDR3 loop spans 14 amino acids. Germline CDR1 SNHLY, CDR2 FYNNEI. The DNA for the CDR3 is TGTGCCAGCAGTGAGGTAGGGAGGAACCCTGAAGCTTTCTTT. This gives the protein CASSEVGRNPEAFF.